These 7 T cell receptor beta chains were all obtained from the same sample, sequenced in a study of human T cells and chemical hapten exposure. TCRdb independently ran MiXCR on the 5' RACE reads; one entry per CDR3 protein. This sample has 110,000 or so distinct CDR3 sequences, with approximately 19% found just once. The template was total RNA from unfractionated whole blood. These receptors were obtained from a human donor in good health.

This clonotype was seen a few times. The V and J genes are TRBV28 and TRBJ2-7, with 8 bases identical to TRBD1. The CDR3 loop spans 15 amino acids. The V gene end was trimmed by 1 base and the J gene end by 3 bases; junction bases not matched to a gene: 5. The germline V gene encodes CDR1 MDHEN and CDR2 SYDVKM. CDR3 nucleotide sequence: TGTGCCAGCAGTTTATTGGACAGGGCCATCTACGAGCAGTACTTC. It encodes CASSLLDRAIYEQYF. Full variable domain (remainder filled in from reference TRBV28 and TRBJ2-7): DVKVTQSSRYLVKRTGEKVFLECVQDMDHENMFWYRQDPGLGLRLIYFSYDVKMKEKGDIPEGYSVSREKKERFSLILESASTNQTSMYLCASSLLDRAIYEQYFGPGTRLTVT.

Only a few counts were recorded for this clonotype. The chain has TRBV28 and TRBJ2-7; D is ambiguous. With 3 bases removed from V and 2 bases from J, the gap between germline ends came to 8 bases. Germline CDR1 reads MDHEN; CDR2 reads SYDVKM. The CDR3 loop spans 13 amino acids. The DNA of the CDR3 is TGTGCCAGCAGTTTTGGCCGAACCTACGAGCAGTACTTC. Residues: CASSFGRTYEQYF. The full variable domain, completed using reference TRBV28 and TRBJ2-7, is DVKVTQSSRYLVKRTGEKVFLECVQDMDHENMFWYRQDPGLGLRLIYFSYDVKMKEKGDIPEGYSVSREKKERFSLILESASTNQTSMYLCASSFGRTYEQYFGPGTRLTVT.

In its sample, this clonotype was seen a few times. The genes are TRBV7-3 and TRBJ2-1, with TRBD2 matching over 9 bases. CDR1 is SGHTA, CDR2 FQGTGA, per germline. V lost 4 bases to trimming and J lost 6 bases; unmatched junction nucleotides: 1. The CDR3 sequence is 13 residues long. The CDR3 here is CASSSTSGNEQFF. The CDR3, as DNA: TGTGCCAGCAGCTCGACTAGCGGCAATGAGCAGTTCTTC. Filled out from reference TRBV7-3 and TRBJ2-1, the complete variable domain reads GAGVSQTPSNKVTEKGKYVELRCDPISGHTALYWYRQSLGQGPEFLIYFQGTGAADDSGLPNDRFFAVRPEGSVSTLKIQRTERGDSAVYLCASSSTSGNEQFFGPGTRLTVL.

This clonotype has only a few counts. The chain has TRBV4-2 and TRBJ2-3; maybe TRBD2 (6 bases). The CDR3 runs 16 residues. In germline, CDR1 is LGHNA, CDR2 YNFKEQ. Trimming removed 0 bases from V and 0 bases from J, with 10 bases in between. CDR3 in amino acids: CASSQEGDFSTDTQYF. The CDR3 coding sequence is TGTGCCAGCAGCCAAGAGGGGGACTTTAGCACAGATACGCAGTATTTT.

This rearrangement joins TRBV7-6 to TRBJ2-3; D unresolved. Germline values: CDR1 SGHVS, CDR2 FNYEAQ. The CDR3 totals 13 residues. V lost 4 bases, J lost 4 bases, and 9 bases lay in between. CDR3 nucleotides: TGTGCCAGCAGCTCGGACGGGCCAGATACGCAGTATTTT. It translates to CASSSDGPDTQYF.

The V gene is TRBV28, the J gene TRBJ2-7; the match to TRBD2 covers 8 bases. V lost 7 bases to trimming and J lost 2 bases; unmatched junction nucleotides: 13. From germline, CDR1 is MDHEN and CDR2 SYDVKM. This CDR3 is built from 16 residues. The CDR3 loop reads CASTPGGAGGAYEQYF. The CDR3 bases are TGTGCCAGCACCCCGGGAGGGGCCGGGGGGGCCTACGAGCAGTACTTC.

The genes are TRBV14 and TRBJ2-5, with TRBD1 matching 9 bases. The J segment lost 7 bases and the V segment lost 4 bases, leaving 10 bases of the junction unmatched. This CDR3 region has 15 residues. CDR1 is SGHDN and CDR2 is FVKESK in the germline V gene. This CDR3 reads CASSRGTGTWGTQYF. As DNA, the CDR3 is TGTGCCAGCAGCCGAGGGACAGGGACCTGGGGGACCCAGTACTTC.